These 27 T cell receptor beta chains were all obtained from the same sample, sequenced in a study of CD8 T cells in ankylosing spondylitis. Via MiXCR, TCRdb re-called the 5' RACE reads, giving one row per CDR3 protein. The repertoire consists of about 360,000 distinct CDR3 sequences, with 20% to 25% occurring once and the leading ten covering about an eighth. Sample: blood, either unsorted or a sorted T cell fraction (not recorded which). The receptors stem from a male donor with ankylosing spondylitis or in good health (not recorded which).

The gene calls are TRBV12-3 or TRBV12-4 and TRBJ2-7; TRBD2 is a possible D gene (6 bases). This CDR3 comprises 15 residues. Trimming took off 1 base at V and 6 bases at J, with 16 bases between the two ends. The CDR3, as DNA: TGTGCCAGCAGTTTAGGGGCCGGGACTTTCGGCGAGCAGTACTTC. The encoded protein is CASSLGAGTFGEQYF.

The chain couples TRBV7-8 to TRBJ2-3; D may be TRBD2 (7 bases). The CDR3 covers 16 residues. Per the germline V gene, CDR1 is SGHVS and CDR2 is FQNEAQ. The germline V and J ends were trimmed by 0 bases and 4 bases, with 14 bases remaining between them. In DNA, the CDR3 is TGTGCCAGCAGCTTAGCGGGGGGGGCAAGGGCAGATACGCAGTATTTT. The encoded protein is CASSLAGGARADTQYF.

This clonotype was seen a handful of times. The CDR3 nucleotides are TGCGCCAGCAGCCGGGACAGGGGTATGAACACTGAAGCTTTCTTT. Its translation: CASSRDRGMNTEAFF. The V and J genes are TRBV10-2 and TRBJ1-1, with TRBD1 matching over 10 bases. Germline CDR1 is WSHSY and CDR2 is SAAADI. The CDR3 contains 15 residues. With 6 bases clipped from V and 0 bases from J, the junction kept 4 bases outside the gene matches.

This clonotype was counted between two and nine times. The genes are TRBV7-9 and TRBJ2-7; 10 bases fit TRBD1. V was clipped by 2 bases and J by 4 bases; unmatched bases: 2. CDR1 SEHNR and CDR2 FQNEAQ come from the germline V gene (reference sequence). The CDR3 sequence is 14 residues long. The CDR3 spells CASSLRTGGYEQYF. The CDR3 DNA is TGTGCCAGCAGCTTACGGACAGGGGGATACGAGCAGTACTTC.

This chain uses TRBV4-1 with TRBJ1-1, with a possible D match to TRBD1 (5 bases). Germline V lookup: CDR1 MGHRA, CDR2 YSYEKL. This CDR3 spans 12 amino acids. V was trimmed by 3 bases and J by 7 bases, leaving 9 bases between them. The CDR3 region is CASSQGGVEAFF. CDR3 bases: TGCGCCAGCAGCCAGGGGGGGGTTGAAGCTTTCTTT.

This clonotype was observed a handful of times. The gene calls are TRBV4-1 and TRBJ2-5, with D perhaps TRBD1 or TRBD2 (5 bases each). The CDR3 sequence is 16 residues long. With 1 base removed from V and 1 base from J, the gap between germline ends came to 13 bases. Germline CDR1 MGHRA, CDR2 YSYEKL. Here the CDR3 reads CASSQAGPGRQETQYF. In DNA, the CDR3 is TGCGCCAGCAGCCAAGCGGGGCCAGGGCGCCAAGAGACCCAGTACTTC.

The chain joins TRBV2 to TRBJ2-7; weak D call: TRBD1 (6 bases). The length of the CDR3 is 14 residues. Germline lookup yields CDR1 SNHLY and CDR2 FYNNEI. V was pared by 7 bases and J by 0 bases, with 13 bases between. In DNA form, the CDR3 reads TGTGCCAGCAAAGGGGGACAAGGCTCCTACGAGCAGTACTTC. Its translation is CASKGGQGSYEQYF.

Many counts were recorded for this clonotype. The chain combines TRBV6-6 with TRBJ2-7; 7 nucleotides line up with TRBD2. Germline V gives CDR1 MNHNY, CDR2 SVGAGI (reference sequence). The V gene end was trimmed by 11 bases and the J gene end by 5 bases; junction bases not matched to a gene: 3. CDR3 length equals 10 residues. The CDR3 DNA is TGTGCCTCGGGGGGAAACGAGCAGTACTTC. Protein sequence: CASGGNEQYF.

This clonotype was counted a few times. The chain has TRBV4-1 and TRBJ1-1; the D is unclear. Trimming took 0 bases from V and 3 from J, leaving 11 bases between them. This CDR3 region has 15 residues. CDR1 and CDR2 (germline): MGHRA, YSYEKL. CDR3 bases: TGCGCCAGCAGCCAAGATGGGAGGCGGTACACTGAAGCTTTCTTT. The encoded protein is CASSQDGRRYTEAFF.

This chain links TRBV2 with TRBJ2-3; 9 bases match TRBD1. The germline V gene has CDR1 SNHLY and CDR2 FYNNEI. The V and J ends lost 5 bases and 2 bases, in that order; junction bases with no gene match: 14. This CDR3 has 18 residues. The CDR3 coding sequence is TGTGCCAGCAGTCCGCCTCCGGGACAGGGTGCGTCCACAGATACGCAGTATTTT. This sequence encodes CASSPPPGQGASTDTQYF.

This clonotype appeared a few times. V is TRBV2 and J is TRBJ2-1; 8 nucleotides agree with TRBD2. Germline V gene lookup returns CDR1 SNHLY and CDR2 FYNNEI. This CDR3 is built from 14 residues. The V and J ends lost 7 bases and 8 bases, in that order; junction bases with no gene match: 10. The CDR3 coding sequence is TGTGCCAGCACCCATGGCGGGGGGAGAGATGAGCAGTTCTTC. Protein: CASTHGGGRDEQFF. The variable domain in full, with the rest retrieved from reference TRBV2 and TRBJ2-1, is EPEVTQTPSHQVTQMGQEVILRCVPISNHLYFYWYRQILGQKVEFLVSFYNNEISEKSEIFDDQFSVERPDGSNFTLKIRSTKLEDSAMYFCASTHGGGRDEQFFGPGTRLTVL.

The chain links TRBV12-3 or TRBV12-4 to TRBJ1-2; D unclear. The CDR3 has 13 residues. Trimming took off 1 base at V and 4 bases at J, with 7 bases between the two ends. The CDR3 spells CASSLGNIYGYTF. The DNA for the CDR3 is TGTGCCAGCAGTTTAGGGAACATCTATGGCTACACCTTC.

The rearrangement links TRBV11-2 to TRBJ2-5; D may be TRBD2 (6 bases). CDR3 length: 19 amino acids. V was trimmed by 4 bases and J by 7 bases, leaving 31 bases between them. CDR1 SGHAT and CDR2 FQNNGV come from the germline V gene. The CDR3 region is CASSSPPSGGKRSHGTQYF. The DNA for the CDR3 is TGTGCCAGCAGCTCCCCACCCAGTGGAGGGAAGCGCTCGCACGGGACCCAGTACTTC.

The chain has TRBV4-1 and TRBJ2-1; maybe TRBD2 (6 bases). The germline CDR1 and CDR2 sequences are MGHRA and YSYEKL. This CDR3 has 15 residues. The V end lost 5 bases, the J end lost 4 bases, and 15 bases lay between the germline ends. The CDR3 is CASSSLGGEYNEQFF. The CDR3 region has the DNA TGCGCCAGCAGCAGCCTCGGCGGGGAGTACAATGAGCAGTTCTTC.

At least ten counts were recorded for this clonotype. The chain links TRBV27 to TRBJ2-7; 8 nucleotides agree with TRBD1. Germline V gene lookup returns CDR1 MNHEY and CDR2 SMNVEV (reference sequence). The CDR3 length is 14 residues. V lost 8 bases, J lost 3 bases, and 9 bases stayed unmatched. CDR3 residues: CASSGGQVVYEQYF. The DNA of the CDR3 is TGTGCCAGCTCAGGGGGACAGGTAGTCTACGAGCAGTACTTC.

The rearrangement links TRBV6-5 to TRBJ2-5; tentatively, D is TRBD1 (5 bases). The CDR3 runs 15 residues. Germline CDR1 reads MNHEY; CDR2 reads SVGAGI. Trimming left V 1 base short and J 7 bases short, with 16 bases between. The chain's CDR3 is CASSYYSGQGGTQYF. The CDR3 DNA follows: TGTGCCAGCAGTTACTATAGTGGGCAGGGTGGGACCCAGTACTTC.

The rearrangement links TRBV21-1 to TRBJ2-1; the D segment call TRBD1 is taken from the table without a DNA check. TRBV21-1 is tagged as a pseudogene. This CDR3 has 15 amino acids. The CDR3: CASSKEGGTYNEQFF. The CDR3 DNA sequence: TGTGCCAGCAGCAAAGAGGGGGGGACCTACAATGAGCAGTTCTTC.

This clonotype was observed a few times. This rearrangement joins TRBV2 to TRBJ2-3, with no clear D. Germline V gene data show CDR1 as SNHLY and CDR2 as FYNNEI. V was pared by 4 bases and J by 0 bases, with 8 bases between. The CDR3 totals 14 residues. DNA of the CDR3: TGTGCCAGCAGTGGGGTTTTTAGCACAGATACGCAGTATTTT. This encodes CASSGVFSTDTQYF.

This chain links TRBV12-3 or TRBV12-4 with TRBJ2-1; D not certain. V shed 5 bases and J shed 2 bases, with 16 bases lying between them. This CDR3 is 16 amino acids long. The CDR3 coding sequence is TGTGCCAGCAGTCACCGTTCGGAGTTGGCCTACAATGAGCAGTTCTTC. Translation gives CASSHRSELAYNEQFF.

This rearrangement joins TRBV9 to TRBJ2-1; possibly TRBD2 for D (6 bases). V was trimmed by 4 bases and J by 5 bases, leaving 13 bases between them. CDR1 SGDLS and CDR2 YYNGEE come from the germline V gene. CDR3 length: 14 residues. CDR3 in DNA: TGTGCCAGCAGCCTCATGGAGGGAAACAATGAGCAGTTCTTC. It specifies CASSLMEGNNEQFF.

This clonotype has more than one count but fewer than ten. V and J are TRBV13 and TRBJ2-2, with 7 bases that match TRBD2. This CDR3 comprises 16 residues. The germline V gene encodes CDR1 PRHDT and CDR2 FYEKMQ (reference sequence). J was trimmed by 4 bases and V by 4 bases; bases with no gene match: 9. CDR3 residues: CASSWSGAVSTGELFF. The CDR3 DNA reads as TGTGCCAGCAGCTGGAGCGGGGCCGTGAGCACCGGGGAGCTGTTTTTT.

V usage is TRBV20-1 and J usage is TRBJ2-2; possible D gene TRBD2, 6 bases. The germline CDR1 and CDR2 sequences are DFQATT and SNEGSKA (reference sequence). The CDR3 sequence is 13 residues long. V lost 6 bases and J 3 bases, leaving 11 bases between the germline ends. The CDR3 DNA reads as TGCAGTGCCTGGGGGGACTACACCGGGGAGCTGTTTTTT. Its translation is CSAWGDYTGELFF.

The gene calls are TRBV14 and TRBJ2-7; D is perhaps TRBD1 or TRBD2 (5 bases each). The germline gives CDR1 SGHDN, CDR2 FVKESK. Trimming stripped 3 bases from V and 6 bases from J, with 18 bases between. This CDR3 spans 15 amino acids. The CDR3 nucleotides are TGTGCCAGCAGCCATCACGGGACCCCTTTGGGCGAGCAGTACTTC. It encodes CASSHHGTPLGEQYF. The full variable domain, rest sourced from reference TRBV14 and TRBJ2-7, is EAGVTQFPSHSVIEKGQTVTLRCDPISGHDNLYWYRRVMGKEIKFLLHFVKESKQDESGMPNNRFLAERTGGTYSTLKVQPAELEDSGVYFCASSHHGTPLGEQYFGPGTRLTVT.

The chain couples TRBV7-3 to TRBJ2-5, with 7 bases fitting TRBD1. V gave up 5 bases and J gave up 5 bases; unmatched junction bases: 8. CDR1 is SGHTA and CDR2 is FQGTGA in the germline V gene. The CDR3 is made up of 14 amino acids. CDR3 region: CASSPQGVGETQYF. CDR3 bases: TGTGCCAGCAGCCCGCAGGGGGTCGGGGAGACCCAGTACTTC. Full variable domain (outside the CDR3, taken from reference TRBV7-3 and TRBJ2-5): GAGVSQTPSNKVTEKGKYVELRCDPISGHTALYWYRQSLGQGPEFLIYFQGTGAADDSGLPNDRFFAVRPEGSVSTLKIQRTERGDSAVYLCASSPQGVGETQYFGPGTRLLVL.

The gene calls are TRBV5-5 and TRBJ2-7; maybe TRBD1 (5 bases). Germline V gene data show CDR1 as SGHKS and CDR2 as YYEKEE (reference sequence). The CDR3 has 14 amino acids. V was cut by 3 bases and J by 0 bases, with 10 bases left in between. This CDR3 reads CASSYRQISYEQYF. CDR3 DNA: TGTGCCAGCAGCTACCGACAGATCTCCTACGAGCAGTACTTC. The complete variable domain, with remaining parts taken from reference TRBV5-5 and TRBJ2-7, reads DAGVTQSPTHLIKTRGQQVTLRCSPISGHKSVSWYQQVLGQGPQFIFQYYEKEERGRGNFPDRFSARQFPNYSSELNVNALLLGDSALYLCASSYRQISYEQYFGPGTRLTVT.

This clonotype was found a few times. This sequence joins TRBV6-1 and TRBJ2-7; D is ambiguous. This CDR3 contains 16 residues. V shed 0 bases and J shed 2 bases, with 14 bases lying between them. Germline V CDR1 and CDR2: MNHNS, SASEGT. CDR3 nucleotides: TGTGCCAGCAGTGAAGCCCCCACATCTGTGACCTACGAGCAGTACTTC. This gives the protein CASSEAPTSVTYEQYF.

The V and J genes are TRBV6-1 and TRBJ1-2; the D is unclear. Germline V lookup: CDR1 MNHNS, CDR2 SASEGT. Trimming removed 1 base at V and 8 bases at J, with 8 bases between. CDR3 length equals 12 residues. The CDR3 region has the DNA TGTGCCAGCAGTGAAGGATGGTCCGGCTACACCTTC. Its translation: CASSEGWSGYTF.